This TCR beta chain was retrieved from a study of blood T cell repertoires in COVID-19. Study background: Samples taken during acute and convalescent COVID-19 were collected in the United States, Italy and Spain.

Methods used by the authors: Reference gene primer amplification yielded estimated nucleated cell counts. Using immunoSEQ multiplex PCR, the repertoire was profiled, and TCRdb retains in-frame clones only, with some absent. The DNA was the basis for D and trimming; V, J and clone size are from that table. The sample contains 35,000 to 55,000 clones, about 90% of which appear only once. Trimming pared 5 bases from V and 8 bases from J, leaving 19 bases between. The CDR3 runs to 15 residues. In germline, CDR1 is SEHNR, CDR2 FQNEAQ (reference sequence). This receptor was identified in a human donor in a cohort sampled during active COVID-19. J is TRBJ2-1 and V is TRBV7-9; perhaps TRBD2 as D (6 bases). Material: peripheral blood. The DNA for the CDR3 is TGTGCCAGCAGCCCGGGGGTCTCCTGGACGGATGAGCAGTTCTTC. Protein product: CASSPGVSWTDEQFF.